This T cell receptor beta chain is drawn from a study of cytomegalovirus exposure and HLA in healthy donors. Findings and limits, study-wide: In the roughly 110 validation repertoires, about 94% of cluster scores exceeded 0, per a later analysis.

Clones were sequenced by immunoSEQ multiplex PCR, and TCRdb holds only the in-frame ones, with some missing. Among roughly 52,000 clones, around 93% were seen once, and the ten largest hold around 1.7%. With regard to this clone: Its target is unknown.

Trimming pared 2 bases from V and 6 bases from J, leaving 8 bases between. Germline lookup yields CDR1 DFQATT and CDR2 SNEGSKA (reference sequence). CDR3 length: 11 residues. This chain links TRBV20-1 with TRBJ2-7; D ambiguous. The sequenced material came from PBMCs. This clonotype originated in a woman aged 18-29 years in good health and CMV-seropositive. CDR3 nucleotide sequence: TGCAGTGCTAGACACTCCCGCGAGCAGTACTTC. Translating gives CSARHSREQYF.